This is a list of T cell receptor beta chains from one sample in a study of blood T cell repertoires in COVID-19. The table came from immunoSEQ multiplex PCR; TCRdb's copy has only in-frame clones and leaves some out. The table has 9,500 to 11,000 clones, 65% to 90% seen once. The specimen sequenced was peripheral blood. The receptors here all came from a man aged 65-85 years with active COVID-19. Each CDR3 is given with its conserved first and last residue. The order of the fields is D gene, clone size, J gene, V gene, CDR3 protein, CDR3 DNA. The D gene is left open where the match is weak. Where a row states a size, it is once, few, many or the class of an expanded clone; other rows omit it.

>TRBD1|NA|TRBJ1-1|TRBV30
CAWSDRQGPTEAFF
TGTGCCTGGAGCGATCGACAGGGTCCCACTGAAGCTTTCTTT
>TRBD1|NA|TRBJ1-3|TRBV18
CASSPGTGGNTIYF
TGTGCCAGCTCACCAGGGACAGGAGGAAACACCATATATTTT
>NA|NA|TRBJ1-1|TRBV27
CASSPYPGGSTEAFF
TGTGCCAGCAGCCCTTATCCGGGGGGTTCTACTGAAGCTTTCTTT
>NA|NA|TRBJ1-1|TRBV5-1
CASSPSGLNTEAFF
TGCGCCAGCAGCCCCTCAGGGCTGAACACTGAAGCTTTCTTT
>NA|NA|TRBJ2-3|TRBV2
CASSDIRGNTDTQYF
TGTGCCAGCAGTGATATCCGGGGGAACACAGATACGCAGTATTTT
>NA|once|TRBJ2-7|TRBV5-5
CASSPRGVDEQYF
TGTGCCAGCAGCCCCAGGGGGGTGGACGAGCAGTACTTC
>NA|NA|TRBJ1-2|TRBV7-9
CASLEADYGYTF
TGTGCCAGCCTAGAGGCCGACTATGGCTACACCTTC
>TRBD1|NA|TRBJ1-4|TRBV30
CAFTGTAFSTNEKLFF
TGTGCCTTCACCGGGACAGCCTTTTCAACTAATGAAAAACTGTTTTTT
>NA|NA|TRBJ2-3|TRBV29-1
CSVASDTQYF
TGCAGCGTTGCTTCAGATACGCAGTATTTT
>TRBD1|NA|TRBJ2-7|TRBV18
CASSRGQSYEQYF
TGTGCCAGCTCACGGGGACAGTCCTACGAGCAGTACTTC
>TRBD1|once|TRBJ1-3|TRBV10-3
CAITEGADGNTIYF
TGTGCCATCACCGAGGGGGCGGATGGAAACACCATATATTTT
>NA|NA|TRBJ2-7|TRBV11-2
CASSLSVEQYF
TGTGCCAGCAGCTTGAGCGTAGAGCAGTACTTC
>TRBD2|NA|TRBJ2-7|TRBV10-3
CAIRAGASSYEQYF
TGTGCCATCAGAGCGGGGGCAAGCTCCTACGAGCAGTACTTC
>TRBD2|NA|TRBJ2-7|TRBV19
CASKLAGLSSYEQYF
TGTGCCAGTAAGTTAGCGGGACTGAGCTCCTACGAGCAGTACTTC
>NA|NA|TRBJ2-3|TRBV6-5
CASSYSGLSDTQYF
TGTGCCAGCAGTTACTCGGGACTCTCAGATACGCAGTATTTT
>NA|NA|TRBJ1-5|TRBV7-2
CASSPQGLSNQPQHF
TGTGCCAGCAGCCCACAGGGTTTGAGCAATCAGCCCCAGCATTTT
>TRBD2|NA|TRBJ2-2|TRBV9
CASSPGLAGTTGELFF
TGTGCCAGCAGCCCCGGACTAGCGGGAACCACCGGGGAGCTGTTTTTT
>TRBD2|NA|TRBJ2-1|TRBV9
CASSVGPSGGLYNEQFF
TGTGCCAGCAGCGTAGGACCCAGCGGGGGACTCTACAATGAGCAGTTCTTC
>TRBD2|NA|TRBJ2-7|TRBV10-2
CASSTGTSSYEQYF
TGCGCCAGCAGCACCGGGACTAGCTCCTACGAGCAGTACTTC
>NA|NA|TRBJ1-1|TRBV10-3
CAISAGNGLEAFF
TGTGCCATCAGTGCAGGGAACGGCCTAGAAGCTTTCTTT
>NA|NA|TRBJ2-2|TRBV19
CASSSGNTGELFF
TGTGCCAGTAGTTCCGGGAACACCGGGGAGCTGTTTTTT